This T cell receptor beta chain was documented in a study of T cell repertoires in cytomegalovirus infection. Whole-study context: Indications of both CMV infection and matching HLA type were provided by public TCR beta signatures. Study-level points and caveats: CMV-specific TCR beta clonotypes restricted by HLA-C were the ones dominating the ex vivo response. Of the TCR beta families, the public ones yielded a cumulative frequency that identified carriers of CMV plus the relevant HLA.

This clonotype occurred many times. Its target is not known. This CDR3 is built from 15 residues. The V segment lost 1 base and the J segment 5 bases; nucleotides outside the gene matches: 2. A single record per CDR3 protein comes from TCRdb applying MiXCR to the reads. Found here are more than 500,000 distinct CDR3 sequences, more than 15% of them singletons; the top ten hold 20% to 30%. Material: CD8+ T cells from PBMCs. The sequence derives from a human donor in good health (CMV status not recorded). Some clones in this sample may be carry-over from other donors' samples. This chain uses TRBV12-3 or TRBV12-4 with TRBJ2-1; TRBD2 matches at 10 bases. CDR3: CASSLVAGGDNEQFF. In DNA form, the CDR3 reads TGTGCCAGCAGTTTAGTAGCGGGGGGCGACAATGAGCAGTTCTTC.